This T cell receptor beta chain was retrieved from a study of T cells in Graves' hyperthyroidism and ophthalmopathy. The CDR3 runs 15 residues. Trimming left V 4 bases short and J 1 base short, with 11 bases between. Germline V CDR1 and CDR2: MGHRA, YSYEKL. RNA transcripts served as the template for amplifying TCR beta CDR3 regions. The HTBI primer set drove a first-round RT-PCR of the TCR CDR3. TCRdb fed the multiplex PCR reads into MiXCR, producing one record per CDR3 protein. Here the sample spans more than 250,000 distinct CDR3 sequences, roughly 15% being singletons. Uncontrolled infection, other autoimmune disease, pregnancy and lactation each barred patients from inclusion. This clonotype has more than one count but fewer than ten.

The sequencing input was blood. The rearrangement uses TRBV4-1 and TRBJ1-5; no reliable D call. The receptor's source is a woman between 50 and 59 years old with Graves' hyperthyroidism that later progressed to Graves' ophthalmopathy. The CDR3: CASSPNLYSNQPQHF. CDR3 DNA: TGCGCCAGCAGCCCCAATCTTTACAGCAATCAGCCCCAGCATTTT.